This T cell receptor beta chain originates from a study of early T cells in non-severe SARS-CoV-2 infection. Per the germline V gene, CDR1 is SGHTA and CDR2 is FQGNSA. V dropped 5 bases and J dropped 3 bases, with 5 bases sitting between them. The CDR3 loop spans 13 amino acids. TCRdb reanalysed the 5' RACE reads using MiXCR and keeps one entry per CDR3 protein. The sample yields fewer than 55,000 distinct CDR3 sequences, roughly 4% seen once. This clonotype was counted many times. The sequencing sample was made of whole blood. The clonotype was recovered from an adult who was a healthcare worker with PCR-confirmed SARS-CoV-2 infection or an uninfected control (not recorded which). The chain uses TRBV7-2 and TRBJ2-6; D is ambiguous. CDR3 nucleotides: TGTGCCAGCAGCGATTATGGGGCCAACGTCCTGACTTTC. This gives the protein CASSDYGANVLTF.